This TCR beta chain emerged from a study of blood T cell repertoires in COVID-19 (dated by TCRdb to between 2020 and 2021). About the full investigation: Collaborator samples came from the United States, Italy and Spain and covered acute and convalescent phases of COVID-19. The material from the prospective study consisted of cDNA or gDNA derived from T cells, B-cell-depleted T cells, or PBMCs. Samples were obtained from the ongoing ImmuneRACE study (first 160 participants) and from over a thousand subjects provided by 6 global collaborators. Subjects who had been exposed to COVID-19, were actively infected with it, or had recovered from it provided the deeply sampled blood TCRbeta repertoires that made up the dataset. Where available, HLA class I and class II types were obtained from metadata supplied by the sample provider rather than from assay-based typing. Nearly every sample came with metadata listing a de-identified subject ID, COVID-19 status, age in years and sex. The repertoires were made available in a free public database intended to serve as a resource for research on the immune response to SARS-CoV-2. Beyond this particular receptor, the publication reports: The quantity of clinical and demographic metadata differed by source and by participant and was supplied without curation.

Whole blood was collected in K2EDTA tubes by collaborating institutions according to the institutions' own protocols. For TCRbeta analysis, collaborators shipped samples as frozen whole blood, isolated PBMCs, or DNA extracted from either of those sample types. The immunoSEQ Assay, a bias-controlled multiplex PCR, was used to amplify TCRbeta CDR3 regions from genomic DNA. As for how the authors treated the data: The number of nucleated cells in each sample was estimated by amplification of reference gene primers within the assay. To quantify the absolute abundance of each unique TCRbeta CDR3 rearrangement, sequence reads were collapsed and filtered. For each sample, productive Simpson clonality was calculated as the square root of Simpson's diversity index over productive rearrangements. Entries here come from immuneACCESS through TCRdb and include only in-frame sequences with V and J called. Some clones fail to appear in such tables; in the studies checked, an unresolved V gene covers under half of the shortfall, and the cause of the remainder is unknown. V, J and clone size were drawn from that table, and D and trimming were deduced from the DNA. The sample table records about 40,000 clones; roughly 80% of these occur just once. The ten largest clones represent about 2.6% of the sample.

The CDR3 runs 15 amino acids, cysteine and phenylalanine included. Only the CDR3 DNA stays, 45 bases, in frame from base 1. The germline V gene sets CDR1 to MNHEY and CDR2 to SVGAGI. V sheds 8 bases and J sheds 1 base, leaving 17 bases between their ends. About this clone: Its antigen is currently not known. No qualities accompany the bases; no much larger clone lies one base away.

The chain links TRBV6-5 with TRBJ1-1; 6 matching bases give a weak D call of TRBD1. The sequencing sample was made of peripheral blood. The TCR originated in a woman aged 55-70 years with acute or convalescent COVID-19. The nucleotide sequence reads as follows: TGTGCCAGCCAGAGAATGCTGACAGGGAACACTGAAGCTTTCTTT. The translation is CASQRMLTGNTEAFF.